This passage covers 23 T cell receptor beta chains from one sample sequenced in a study of neoadjuvant anti-PD-1 for oral cavity cancer. Only in-frame clones appear in the TCRdb table, and some are missing; sequencing was by immunoSEQ multiplex PCR. The sample lists around 81,000 clones; roughly 80% were seen once. This sample comprised PBMCs, obtained before nivolumab (anti-PD-1) treatment. These TCRs come from a person between 35 and 79 years old with oral cavity squamous cell carcinoma.

The chain couples TRBV6-1 to TRBJ2-7; 11 positions match TRBD2. The V gene's germline CDR1 is MNHNS and CDR2 SASEGT. V lost 1 base, J lost 3 bases, and 8 bases stayed unmatched. The CDR3 extends over 17 amino acids. The DNA of the CDR3 is TGTGCCAGCAGTGAAGGCGACCTAGCGGGAGGCATCTACGAGCAGTACTTC. Its protein is CASSEGDLAGGIYEQYF.

The chain carries TRBV5-6 and TRBJ1-1, with D hard to call. Germline CDR1 SGHDT, CDR2 YYEEEE. Trimming stripped 3 bases from V and 12 bases from J, with 12 bases between. The CDR3 length is 11 residues. CDR3 loop: CASSSRVRTFF. The CDR3 DNA sequence: TGTGCCAGCAGCTCCCGGGTCCGCACTTTCTTT.

The chain uses TRBV5-1 and TRBJ2-5; D might be TRBD2 (6 bases). V lost 3 bases to trimming and J lost 8 bases, with 14 bases between them. Germline V gene lookup returns CDR1 SGHRS and CDR2 YFSETQ. This CDR3 has 13 amino acids. The CDR3 reads CASSSPGTSTQYF. CDR3 nucleotides: TGCGCCAGCAGCTCCCCCGGGACTTCCACCCAGTACTTC. Filled out from reference TRBV5-1 and TRBJ2-5, the complete variable domain reads KAGVTQTPRYLIKTRGQQVTLSCSPISGHRSVSWYQQTPGQGLQFLFEYFSETQRNKGNFPGRFSGRQFSNSRSEMNVSTLELGDSALYLCASSSPGTSTQYFGPGTRLLVL.

The chain employs TRBV7-9 and TRBJ2-7; perhaps TRBD1 as D (6 bases). Trimming removed 1 base at V and 3 bases at J, with 13 bases between. CDR3 length equals 15 residues. The germline V gene encodes CDR1 SEHNR and CDR2 FQNEAQ (reference sequence). The CDR3 is CASSLGTAISYEQYF. The CDR3 DNA sequence: TGTGCCAGCAGCTTAGGGACAGCGATTAGCTACGAGCAGTACTTC.

The rearrangement links TRBV5-1 to TRBJ2-3; possible D gene TRBD2, 5 bases. Looked up from germline, CDR1 is SGHRS and CDR2 is YFSETQ. The CDR3 loop spans 16 amino acids. V lost 0 bases to trimming and J lost 3 bases, with 14 bases between them. For the CDR3, the DNA is TGCGCCAGCAGCTTGGGGGCGGGCCAAGGAACAGATACGCAGTATTTT. The encoded protein is CASSLGAGQGTDTQYF. The full variable domain, completed using reference TRBV5-1 and TRBJ2-3, is KAGVTQTPRYLIKTRGQQVTLSCSPISGHRSVSWYQQTPGQGLQFLFEYFSETQRNKGNFPGRFSGRQFSNSRSEMNVSTLELGDSALYLCASSLGAGQGTDTQYFGPGTRLTVL.

The DNA for the CDR3 is TGCGCCAGCAGCTTGGAAGGTTGGGGCGACCTCAACACAGATACGCAGTATTTT. Protein product: CASSLEGWGDLNTDTQYF. The chain carries TRBV5-1 and TRBJ2-3, with D possibly being TRBD1 (5 bases). Trimming took off 0 bases at V and 2 bases at J, with 19 bases between the two ends. The germline gives CDR1 SGHRS, CDR2 YFSETQ. CDR3 length equals 18 residues.

CDR3 in DNA: TGTGCCAGCAGCTTGGTTGGACAGTCCTTAAATGGCTACACCTTC. Translating gives CASSLVGQSLNGYTF. The gene calls are TRBV5-4 and TRBJ1-2; maybe TRBD1 (6 bases). CDR1 and CDR2 (germline): SGHNT, YYREEE (reference sequence). The CDR3 consists of 15 residues. Between the trimmed V and J ends, which lost 0 bases and 6 bases, there was a span of 15 bases.

The sample holds a few counts of this clone. CDR3 DNA: TGTGCCAGCACCCCAGAGCAAGTCTCCTACAATGAGCAGTTCTTC. This translates into CASTPEQVSYNEQFF. V is TRBV2 and J is TRBJ2-1; D not certain. Germline-derived CDR1 and CDR2 are SNHLY and FYNNEI. The CDR3 runs to 15 residues. Between the trimmed V and J ends, which lost 7 bases and 0 bases, there was a span of 13 bases.

The J gene is TRBJ2-2, the V gene TRBV27, with a weak D call TRBD2 (5 bases). Trimming took 5 bases from V and 6 from J, leaving 16 bases between them. Looked up from germline, CDR1 is MNHEY and CDR2 is SMNVEV (reference sequence). This CDR3 is 15 amino acids long. The CDR3 here is CASSAKPGVAGELFF. In nucleotides, the CDR3 is TGTGCCAGCAGTGCGAAGCCCGGGGTCGCCGGGGAGCTGTTTTTT.

The chain's CDR3 is CASSSTPYNEQFF. CDR3 nucleotides: TGTGCCAGCAGTTCTACCCCTTACAATGAGCAGTTCTTC. The chain joins TRBV6-4 to TRBJ2-1; D unresolved. Germline V gene data show CDR1 as MRHNA and CDR2 as SNTAGT. Deletions cut 5 bases from V and 4 bases from J, with 9 bases between. CDR3 length equals 13 residues.

The V gene is TRBV30, the J gene TRBJ1-4; D is uncertain. V dropped 5 bases and J dropped 6 bases, with 13 bases sitting between them. Germline lookup yields CDR1 GTSNPN and CDR2 SVGIG (reference sequence). The CDR3 is made up of 13 amino acids. CDR3 nucleotide sequence: TGTGCCTGGGCTCACGGATGGGATGAAAAACTGTTTTTT. Translated, it gives CAWAHGWDEKLFF.

The V and J genes are TRBV6-1 and TRBJ1-1; no definite D call. The ends were cut back, 4 bases at V and 5 bases at J, with 11 bases in the middle. Germline loops: CDR1 MNHNS, CDR2 SASEGT. The CDR3 covers 13 residues. CDR3 nucleotides: TGTGCCAGCAGTGGGATCAGTGGGACTGAAGCTTTCTTT. Protein: CASSGISGTEAFF.

V usage is TRBV10-3 and J usage is TRBJ1-1, with a weak D call TRBD1 (5 bases). The V end was cut by 2 bases, the J end by 5 bases, with 9 bases between. The germline V gene encodes CDR1 ENHRY and CDR2 SYGVKD. This CDR3 has 13 amino acids. DNA of the CDR3: TGTGCCATCAGTGAGAGGGGTGGTACTGAAGCTTTCTTT. This codes for CAISERGGTEAFF.

The rearrangement links TRBV30 to TRBJ2-4; D is perhaps TRBD1 or TRBD2 (7 bases each). Trimming shortened V by 5 bases and J by 7 bases, and 12 bases separated the two germline ends. The CDR3 has 12 amino acids. Germline CDR1 and CDR2: GTSNPN and SVGIG (reference sequence). The CDR3 bases are TGTGCCTGGGGCCAGGGGGGGAACATTCAGTACTTC. Protein product: CAWGQGGNIQYF.

The genes are TRBV7-6 and TRBJ1-2; D gene uncertain. The CDR3 contains 13 residues. Germline CDR1 and CDR2: SGHVS and FNYEAQ. V lost 4 bases, J lost 3 bases, and 9 bases lay in between. The CDR3 region has the DNA TGTGCCAGCAGCTCCCGAGGTTACTATGGCTACACCTTC. Its protein is CASSSRGYYGYTF.

V usage is TRBV27 and J usage is TRBJ2-7; D not resolved. CDR3 length: 14 residues. The V and J ends lost 2 bases and 3 bases respectively, with 11 bases between them. The germline V gene has CDR1 MNHEY and CDR2 SMNVEV (reference sequence). The CDR3 spells CASSLSRVNYEQYF. CDR3 DNA sequence: TGTGCCAGCAGTTTAAGTAGGGTCAACTACGAGCAGTACTTC.

At least ten counts were recorded for this clone. The V and J genes are TRBV27 and TRBJ1-1; D unclear. V lost 6 bases and J lost 7, with 15 bases in between. This CDR3 has 13 amino acids. Germline V gene sequence: CDR1 MNHEY, CDR2 SMNVEV (reference sequence). The CDR3 is CASSGGLSYEAFF. In DNA, the CDR3 is TGTGCCAGCAGCGGAGGGTTATCCTATGAAGCTTTCTTT.

J is TRBJ1-5 and V is TRBV4-1; no reliable D call. Germline loops: CDR1 MGHRA, CDR2 YSYEKL. Trimming cost V 2 bases and J 5 bases, with 13 bases left between them. CDR3 length: 15 residues. The CDR3 protein is CASSQRNSIDQPQHF. The CDR3 nucleotides are TGCGCCAGCAGCCAAAGGAACAGCATCGATCAGCCCCAGCATTTT.

The V gene is TRBV7-2, the J gene TRBJ2-5; TRBD1 agrees at 10 bases. Germline V CDR1 and CDR2: SGHTA, FQGNSA. This CDR3 spans 16 amino acids. Trimming at V came to 0 bases and at J to 4 bases, leaving 5 bases not matched to a gene. CDR3 DNA: TGTGCCAGCAGCTTAGCTTGGACAGGGGGTCGAGAGACCCAGTACTTC. This codes for CASSLAWTGGRETQYF.

The V and J genes are TRBV25-1 and TRBJ2-7; D unresolved. The CDR3 sequence is 14 residues long. Looked up from germline, CDR1 is MGHDK and CDR2 is SYGVNS. V gave up 4 bases and J gave up 3 bases, with 13 bases separating them. CDR3 loop: CASSVAPVSYEQYF. CDR3 nucleotide sequence: TGTGCCAGCAGTGTAGCCCCGGTGAGCTACGAGCAGTACTTC.

This chain uses TRBV27 with TRBJ2-7; possibly TRBD2 for D (5 bases). CDR3 length: 14 residues. Germline lookup yields CDR1 MNHEY and CDR2 SMNVEV (reference sequence). Trimming left V 3 bases short and J 4 bases short, with 13 bases between. The CDR3, as DNA: TGTGCCAGCAGTTTGGTTAGCGTGGGGTACGAGCAGTACTTC. Translating it yields CASSLVSVGYEQYF.

CDR3 region: CSGGTRGGGEQYF. The CDR3 coding sequence is TGCAGCGGAGGGACGCGCGGGGGCGGCGAGCAGTACTTC. The chain couples TRBV29-1 to TRBJ2-7, with TRBD2 as a possible D gene (7 bases). The CDR3 is 13 amino acids. In germline, CDR1 is SQVTM, CDR2 ANQGSEA. Trimming took off 7 bases at V and 6 bases at J, with 19 bases between the two ends.

V gene TRBV7-9 combines with J gene TRBJ2-3; no definite D call. V lost 5 bases, J lost 8 bases, and 11 bases lay in between. Germline CDR1 SEHNR, CDR2 FQNEAQ (reference sequence). The CDR3 sequence is 12 residues long. CDR3 in DNA: TGTGCCAGCAGCCCGGCCCTCGGTACGCAGTATTTT. It specifies CASSPALGTQYF.